This is a list of T cell receptor beta chains from one sample in a study of cytomegalovirus exposure and HLA in healthy donors. Using immunoSEQ multiplex PCR, the repertoire was profiled, and TCRdb retains in-frame clones only, with some absent. The data show under 200,000 clones, roughly 80% seen once. The specimen sequenced was PBMCs. All receptors come from a man between 50 and 59 years old in good health and CMV-seropositive. Both conserved end residues are part of each CDR3. Fields, in order: V gene, J gene, CDR3 length, D gene, clone size, CDR3 DNA, CDR3 protein. The D gene is left open where the match is weak. Clone size appears in some rows only: once, few, many, or a class for an expanded clone.

>TRBV5-1|TRBJ2-1|17|TRBD2|.
TGCGCCAGCAGCTTGGGACTTCTAGCGGGATCCCACAATGAGCAGTTCTTC
CASSLGLLAGSHNEQFF
>TRBV13|TRBJ2-6|14|.|.
TGTGCCAGCAACAGTAACTCTGGGGCCAACGGCCTGACTTTC
CASNSNSGANGLTF
>TRBV30|TRBJ2-7|13|TRBD2|.
TGTGCCTGCGCTAGCGGGGGCCCCTACGAGCAGTACTTC
CACASGGPYEQYF
>TRBV7-9|TRBJ2-5|14|.|few
TGTGCCAGCAGCCCCGAGGACTTCCAAGAGACCCAGTACTTC
CASSPEDFQETQYF
>TRBV7-2|TRBJ1-4|16|TRBD1|.
TGTGCCAGCAGCCTTACAGGGGGCTGGACTAATGAAAAACTGTTTTTT
CASSLTGGWTNEKLFF
>TRBV10-3|TRBJ2-7|15|TRBD2|.
TGTGCCATCAGCCTAGCGGGAGGTTACCCCTACGAGCAGTACTTC
CAISLAGGYPYEQYF
>TRBV5-4|TRBJ2-7|18|TRBD1|.
TGTGCCAGCACCCGAAACCCCGTGAGGGGGCGCGGACGGTACGAGCAGTACTTC
CASTRNPVRGRGRYEQYF
>TRBV7-3|TRBJ2-7|15|.|.
TGTGCCAGCAGCTTGCAAAGCGGTCCCTCCTACGAGCAGTACTTC
CASSLQSGPSYEQYF
>TRBV11-2|TRBJ1-5|14|TRBD1|.
TGTGCCAGCAGCCGACAGGGACGCAATCAGCCCCAGCATTTT
CASSRQGRNQPQHF
>TRBV7-6|TRBJ2-7|14|.|.
TGTGCCAGCAGCCCGGACATTTACTCCTACGAGCAGTACTTC
CASSPDIYSYEQYF
>TRBV2|TRBJ2-1|14|TRBD2|.
TGTGCCAGCAGGGGGACTAGCGGGGCCCCGTGGCGGTTCTTC
CASRGTSGAPWRFF
>TRBV14|TRBJ2-7|14|.|few
TGTGCCAGCAGCCAAGTCCGGGGGGCGAACGAGCAGTACTTC
CASSQVRGANEQYF
>TRBV27|TRBJ2-7|16|.|.
TGTGCCAGCAGTTTATCGGGCAGATACGAAGCCTACGAGCAGTACTTC
CASSLSGRYEAYEQYF
>TRBV7-9|TRBJ2-3|16|TRBD1|.
TGTGCCAGCAGCGCACCGACAGGGACGGGCACAGATACGCAGTATTTT
CASSAPTGTGTDTQYF
>TRBV9|TRBJ1-2|14|TRBD1|.
TGTGCCAGCAGCGTAGCGACAGGGGTTGGTGGCTACACCTTC
CASSVATGVGGYTF
>TRBV14|TRBJ2-1|16|TRBD2|.
TGTGCCAGCAGCCGGGCCTGGGCGGGGGGGAGCAATGAGCAGTTCTTC
CASSRAWAGGSNEQFF
>TRBV9|TRBJ1-3|17|TRBD1|once
TGTGCCAGCAGCGTAGGACCGACAGGGTACTCTGGAAACACCATATATTTT
CASSVGPTGYSGNTIYF
>TRBV7-3|TRBJ2-1|15|TRBD2|.
TGTGCCAGCAGCATACTAGCGGGAGAGTTCTTGGAGCAGTTCTTC
CASSILAGEFLEQFF
>TRBV27|TRBJ2-7|13|.|few
TGTGCCAGCAGTTTACAGGGTGGGCACGAGCAGTACTTC
CASSLQGGHEQYF
>TRBV5-1|TRBJ2-7|16|.|.
TGCGCCAGCAGCATAGACGGGGGTCCCGGGGCCAACGAGCAGTACTTC
CASSIDGGPGANEQYF
>TRBV7-2|TRBJ1-1|14|TRBD1|.
TGTGCCAGCAGCGGAAGACAGGGGTGGTCTGAAGCTTTCTTT
CASSGRQGWSEAFF
>TRBV19|TRBJ1-2|15|.|.
TGTGCCAGTAGTTCCCCCGGAGACCAGAACTATGGCTACACCTTC
CASSSPGDQNYGYTF
>TRBV7-3|TRBJ2-1|15|TRBD1|.
TGTGCCAGCAGAGCCGGGACAGGCTCCTACAATGAGCAGTTCTTC
CASRAGTGSYNEQFF
>TRBV7-6|TRBJ1-6|15|.|.
TGTGCCAGCAGCTTAAACCAGGGTGCGGATTCACCCCTCCACTTT
CASSLNQGADSPLHF
>TRBV2|TRBJ2-7|13|.|.
TGTGCCAGCAGCGATGGACTGCACTACGAGCAGTACTTC
CASSDGLHYEQYF
>TRBV29-1|TRBJ1-2|16|.|once
TGCAGCGCCGAGGGGCGGCGGGGTCAAAAAAACTATGGCTACACCTTC
CSAEGRRGQKNYGYTF
>TRBV11-2|TRBJ2-5|16|TRBD2|.
TGTGCCAGCAGCTTAGTCTTCAGCGGGGGGGAAGAGACCCAGTACTTC
CASSLVFSGGEETQYF
>TRBV4-2|TRBJ1-3|16|.|once
TGTGCCAGCAGCCAAGATCTACCACTCTCTGGAAACACCATATATTTT
CASSQDLPLSGNTIYF
>TRBV4-2|TRBJ1-4|16|TRBD1|.
TGTGCCAGCAGCCCAGGACAGGAGACAACTAATGAAAAACTGTTTTTT
CASSPGQETTNEKLFF
>TRBV6-5|TRBJ1-6|14|.|once
TGTGCCAGCAGCCCCCTAACGGGTAATTCACCCCTCCACTTT
CASSPLTGNSPLHF
>TRBV20-1|TRBJ1-5|11|.|.
TGCAGTGCTTCCCGGGAGCGGGCCCAGCATTTT
CSASRERAQHF
>TRBV2|TRBJ1-2|14|.|.
TGTGCCAGCAGTGTTAGGGGCGATGGCTATGGCTACACCTTC
CASSVRGDGYGYTF
>TRBV5-6|TRBJ2-7|15|.|.
TGTGCCAGCAGCTTGGAGGCAGGGCGTTCCTACGAGCAGTACTTC
CASSLEAGRSYEQYF
>TRBV14|TRBJ1-2|16|TRBD1|.
TGTGCCAGCAGCCAAGATTCTGAGGGGGCCTCCTATGGCTACACCTTC
CASSQDSEGASYGYTF
>TRBV18|TRBJ2-7|13|.|.
TGTGCCAGCTCACCATTTACAGACTACGAGCAGTACTTC
CASSPFTDYEQYF
>TRBV11-2|TRBJ2-1|14|.|.
TGTGCCAGCAGCTTAGATAGGGAGTTGGATGAGCAGTTCTTC
CASSLDRELDEQFF
>TRBV7-9|TRBJ2-3|16|.|few
TGTGCCAGCAGCTTAGGTTACTTCAGGGGAGTGCATACGCAGTATTTT
CASSLGYFRGVHTQYF
>TRBV7-2|TRBJ1-5|18|.|.
TGTGCCAGCAGTTTATTCCCACAGGGCCCCCTTGAGAATCAGCCCCAGCATTTT
CASSLFPQGPLENQPQHF
>TRBV7-3|TRBJ2-7|15|.|.
TGTGCCAGCAGCACCCCGGGACACCAGACCTACGAGCAGTACTTC
CASSTPGHQTYEQYF
>TRBV11-2|TRBJ2-7|14|.|.
TGTGCCAGCAGCTTGAACCGCGTCTCCTACGAGCAGTACTTC
CASSLNRVSYEQYF
>TRBV19|TRBJ2-7|15|.|.
TGTGCCAGTAGTATAGTTGCCCGGAGCTCCTACGAGCAGTACTTC
CASSIVARSSYEQYF
>TRBV6-5|TRBJ1-2|15|TRBD1|.
TGTGCCAGCAGTTACTCGGAGACAGGGGCCTGGGGCTACACCTTC
CASSYSETGAWGYTF
>TRBV18|TRBJ2-1|13|TRBD1|.
TGTGCCAGCTCTAAAGCAGGGGGCAATGAGCAGTTCTTC
CASSKAGGNEQFF
>TRBV28|TRBJ2-3|15|TRBD1|.
TGTGCCAGCAGTTTATTTGGGACAGCCTCGGCTACGCAGTATTTT
CASSLFGTASATQYF
>TRBV5-1|TRBJ2-3|13|.|.
TGCGCCAGCAGCTCGACAGCCACAGATACGCAGTATTTT
CASSSTATDTQYF
>TRBV10-3|TRBJ1-1|15|.|few
TGTGCCATCAGTGAGTCGGGACACCTGAACACTGAAGCTTTCTTT
CAISESGHLNTEAFF
>TRBV11-2|TRBJ2-7|15|.|.
TGTGCCAGCAGCTTAGCCGGGGGATACTCCTACGAGCAGTACTTC
CASSLAGGYSYEQYF
>TRBV19|TRBJ1-5|13|.|.
TGTGCCAGTAGTATGTCCAGGGATCAGCCCCAGCATTTT
CASSMSRDQPQHF
>TRBV2|TRBJ2-7|13|TRBD1|.
TGTGCCAGCAGGGGAATACAGGGGTACGAGCAGTACTTC
CASRGIQGYEQYF
>TRBV5-8|TRBJ2-6|15|TRBD2|few
TGTGCCAGCAGCTTGTGGGGGAGCGGGGCCAACGGCCTGACTTTC
CASSLWGSGANGLTF
>TRBV5-4|TRBJ1-6|17|TRBD1|.
TGTGCCAGCAGCCCTAATCCCACGACAGGGGGGACGACACCCCTCCACTTT
CASSPNPTTGGTTPLHF
>TRBV30|TRBJ1-4|14|.|.
TGTGCCTGGAGTGTACAGTCAACTAATGAAAAACTGTTTTTT
CAWSVQSTNEKLFF
>TRBV7-8|TRBJ2-5|16|TRBD2|.
TGTGCCAGCAGCTTGGGACTAGCGGGGGGGGGAGAGACCCAGTACTTC
CASSLGLAGGGETQYF